The 25 T cell receptor beta chains listed next were all sequenced from one sample in a study of response to subunit inactivated influenza vaccine. One entry per CDR3 protein, called by TCRdb with MiXCR from the RT-PCR reads. The repertoire holds just under 550,000 distinct CDR3 sequences, with roughly 23% as singletons. The same specimen was also included in a second study, on T cells expressing NK-cell markers. That source reports: TCR beta cDNA was made by 5'RACE template switching with UMIs.

The sequencing used CD4+ T cells sorted from PBMCs, collected approximately 13 days after vaccination. The receptor set was obtained from a man aged 50-59 years who received an inactivated influenza vaccine.

This clonotype was counted at least ten times. This chain connects TRBV11-2 to TRBJ2-7; D possibly corresponds to TRBD2 (6 bases). The CDR3 has 14 amino acids. V was cut by 5 bases and J by 5 bases, with 16 bases left in between. Germline lookup yields CDR1 SGHAT and CDR2 FQNNGV. This CDR3 is CASSPVAGRHEQYF. In nucleotides, the CDR3 is TGTGCCAGCAGCCCAGTGGCGGGAAGGCACGAGCAGTACTTC. Looking up the rest from reference TRBV11-2 and TRBJ2-7 gives the full variable domain: EAGVAQSPRYKIIEKRQSVAFWCNPISGHATLYWYQQILGQGPKLLIQFQNNGVVDDSQLPKDRFSAERLKGVDSTLKIQPAKLEDSAVYLCASSPVAGRHEQYFGPGTRLTVT.

This clonotype was counted a few times. The genes are TRBV5-1 and TRBJ2-3; unclear D gene. The V end lost 4 bases, the J end lost 4 bases, and 10 bases lay between the germline ends. This CDR3 has 13 residues. CDR1 is SGHRS and CDR2 is YFSETQ in the germline V gene. This CDR3 reads CASSGERADTQYF. CDR3 nucleotides: TGCGCCAGCAGCGGAGAAAGAGCAGATACGCAGTATTTT.

A few counts support this clonotype. This rearrangement joins TRBV5-6 to TRBJ1-2; D possibly corresponds to TRBD1 (6 bases). The germline V gene encodes CDR1 SGHDT and CDR2 YYEEEE. The CDR3 is 15 residues long. Trimming removed 2 bases at V and 1 base at J, with 12 bases between. The CDR3 loop is CASSFEDRNNYGYTF. The CDR3 DNA sequence: TGTGCCAGCAGCTTCGAGGACAGAAATAACTATGGCTACACCTTC. The full variable domain, rest sourced from reference TRBV5-6 and TRBJ1-2, is DAGVTQSPTHLIKTRGQQVTLRCSPKSGHDTVSWYQQALGQGPQFIFQYYEEEERQRGNFPDRFSGHQFPNYSSELNVNALLLGDSALYLCASSFEDRNNYGYTFGSGTRLTVV.

The gene calls are TRBV11-2 and TRBJ1-4; D not certain. Germline CDR1 is SGHAT and CDR2 is FQNNGV. This CDR3 has 18 amino acids. The V end was cut by 2 bases, the J end by 2 bases, with 18 bases between. The DNA for the CDR3 is TGTGCCAGCAGCTTAATTGGGGTAGTGAGTGATACTAATGAAAAACTGTTTTTT. Encoded protein: CASSLIGVVSDTNEKLFF.

This clonotype has a handful of counts. The chain employs TRBV10-3 and TRBJ2-7; D gene ambiguous. Germline CDR1 is ENHRY and CDR2 is SYGVKD. The V and J ends lost 3 bases and 2 bases respectively, with 8 bases between them. The CDR3 totals 13 residues. DNA for the CDR3: TGTGCCATCAGTGAATTTGGAGCCTACGAGCAGTACTTC. This codes for CAISEFGAYEQYF.

The rearrangement links TRBV20-1 to TRBJ2-5; 11 bases agree with TRBD2. From germline, CDR1 is DFQATT and CDR2 SNEGSKA (reference sequence). The CDR3 is made up of 19 amino acids. V lost 0 bases, J lost 3 bases, and 15 bases stayed unmatched. Written as DNA, the CDR3 is TGCAGTGCTAGAGATCTCCTAGCGGGGGGCAAAAGGGCGGAAGAGACCCAGTACTTC. As protein: CSARDLLAGGKRAEETQYF.

This chain connects TRBV5-8 to TRBJ2-7; TRBD1 aligns across 7 bases. The germline V gene encodes CDR1 SGHTS and CDR2 YDEGEE. The CDR3 runs to 12 residues. Losses at the gene ends were 9 bases for V and 1 base for J; bases not matched to a gene: 4. The CDR3 is CATGQVSYEQYF. The CDR3 nucleotides are TGTGCCACCGGACAGGTTTCCTACGAGCAGTACTTC.

The chain is built from TRBV2 and TRBJ2-2, with D maybe TRBD1 (5 bases). Germline CDR1 reads SNHLY; CDR2 reads FYNNEI. V gave up 4 bases and J gave up 2 bases, with 14 bases separating them. This CDR3 comprises 16 residues. CDR3 sequence reads: CASSGVRVSNTGELFF. For the CDR3, the DNA is TGTGCCAGCAGTGGGGTCAGGGTATCTAACACCGGGGAGCTGTTTTTT.

In its sample, this clonotype was seen a few times. The CDR3 nucleotides read TGTGCCAGCAGCCAATTCCTGAACACCGGGGAGCTGTTTTTT. Its protein is CASSQFLNTGELFF. This chain joins TRBV3-1 and TRBJ2-2; D uncertain. V shed 2 bases and J shed 1 base, with 5 bases lying between them. This CDR3 contains 14 residues. Germline values: CDR1 LGHDT, CDR2 YNNKEL (reference sequence).

This sequence joins TRBV9 and TRBJ1-3, with TRBD1 identical over 7 bases. V lost 3 bases, J lost 13 bases, and 13 bases stayed unmatched. The germline V gene encodes CDR1 SGDLS and CDR2 YYNGEE. This CDR3 comprises 14 residues. The CDR3 loop reads CASSALDRLGEIYF. The CDR3 nucleotides are TGTGCCAGCAGCGCTTTGGACAGGTTAGGGGAGATATATTTT.

The rearrangement uses TRBV20-1 and TRBJ2-5, with D possibly matching TRBD1 (6 bases). V shed 0 bases and J shed 7 bases, with 15 bases lying between them. CDR3 size: 14 residues. CDR1 DFQATT and CDR2 SNEGSKA come from the germline V gene (reference sequence). The CDR3 protein is CSARDGRGSLTQYF. The DNA of the CDR3 is TGCAGTGCTAGAGATGGCAGGGGTTCCTTGACCCAGTACTTC.

In its sample, this clonotype was seen a few times. This chain uses TRBV20-1 with TRBJ1-3; D might be TRBD1 (6 bases). Germline CDR1 and CDR2: DFQATT and SNEGSKA (reference sequence). The CDR3 covers 14 residues. With 0 bases removed from V and 0 bases from J, the gap between germline ends came to 6 bases. The CDR3 DNA follows: TGCAGTGCTAGAGAGGACAGCTCTGGAAACACCATATATTTT. This translates into CSAREDSSGNTIYF.

The J gene is TRBJ2-3, the V gene TRBV10-3, with D hard to call. V was trimmed by 6 bases and J by 0 bases, leaving 10 bases between them. This CDR3 is 14 amino acids long. Germline loops: CDR1 ENHRY, CDR2 SYGVKD. CDR3 coding DNA: TGTGCCATCAGGCCCTTTGGAAGCACAGATACGCAGTATTTT. It is translated as CAIRPFGSTDTQYF.

The chain combines TRBV10-2 with TRBJ1-6; D is perhaps TRBD1 (5 bases). The V and J ends lost 7 bases and 8 bases respectively, with 9 bases between them. In germline, CDR1 is WSHSY, CDR2 SAAADI. CDR3 size: 12 residues. The CDR3 sequence is CASTRGDSPLHF. For the CDR3, the DNA is TGCGCCAGCACTAGGGGAGATTCACCCCTCCACTTT.

There are a few counts of this clonotype. The gene calls are TRBV7-8 and TRBJ2-1, with 10 bases matching TRBD2. V shed 2 bases and J 0 bases; nucleotides not matched to a gene: 10. CDR1 is SGHVS, CDR2 FQNEAQ, per germline. There are 19 residues in the CDR3. CDR3: CASSLPGAGGPDSYNEQFF. For the CDR3, the DNA is TGTGCCAGCAGCTTACCCGGAGCGGGAGGGCCCGACTCCTACAATGAGCAGTTCTTC.

This chain joins TRBV15 and TRBJ2-7, with D unclear. This CDR3 comprises 19 residues. CDR1 is LNHNV and CDR2 is YYDKDF in the germline V gene (reference sequence). Between the trimmed V and J ends, which lost 0 bases and 3 bases, there was a span of 24 bases. In nucleotides, the CDR3 is TGTGCCACCAGCAGAGACCCTCTTTTAGTGAAACCTTCCCTCTACGAGCAGTACTTC. It yields the protein CATSRDPLLVKPSLYEQYF.

The rearrangement uses TRBV11-2 and TRBJ2-5; D may be TRBD1 (6 bases). The CDR3 covers 15 residues. Germline lookup yields CDR1 SGHAT and CDR2 FQNNGV. V shed 5 bases and J shed 1 base, with 14 bases lying between them. DNA of the CDR3: TGTGCCAGCAGCCCCTTTGACAGGCTCCAAGAGACCCAGTACTTC. Protein: CASSPFDRLQETQYF.

J is TRBJ2-5 and V is TRBV7-9; 7 bases map to TRBD1. V gave up 2 bases and J gave up 1 base; unmatched junction bases: 4. Germline CDR1 is SEHNR and CDR2 is FQNEAQ (reference sequence). CDR3 length: 15 amino acids. CDR3 in DNA: TGTGCCAGCAGCTTACAAACAGGGGCCCAAGAGACCCAGTACTTC. It specifies CASSLQTGAQETQYF.

V is TRBV7-9 and J is TRBJ2-3; 8 bases agree with TRBD2. The CDR3 contains 17 residues. CDR1 is SEHNR and CDR2 is FQNEAQ in the germline V gene (reference sequence). The trim removed 8 bases at V and 7 bases at J, leaving 20 bases unmatched. The DNA for the CDR3 is TGTGCCAGCCGCTCCAACCCGGGACGAGCGGGGGCGAATACGCAGTATTTT. Its protein is CASRSNPGRAGANTQYF.

This clonotype was observed a few times. The chain is built from TRBV10-2 and TRBJ2-2; 8 bases are a match to TRBD1. The CDR3 is 16 amino acids. Germline loops: CDR1 WSHSY, CDR2 SAAADI. V gave up 3 bases and J gave up 5 bases; unmatched junction bases: 8. The CDR3 DNA follows: TGCGCCAGCAGTGAACATGAGGACAGGGAGACCGGGGAGCTGTTTTTT. Its protein is CASSEHEDRETGELFF.

This clonotype came up many times. V usage is TRBV7-2 and J usage is TRBJ2-5; no clear D gene. This CDR3 comprises 13 residues. Germline-derived CDR1 and CDR2 are SGHTA and FQGNSA. The V gene lost 1 base and the J gene lost 5 bases, with 8 bases spanning the gap. The CDR3 reads CASSLGRAETQYF. CDR3 in DNA: TGTGCCAGCAGCTTAGGTCGGGCCGAGACCCAGTACTTC.

This clonotype was detected ten times or more. Here the CDR3 DNA reads TGTGCCATCAGTGAGGCCACGGGGTTAGGGAATGAGCAGTTCTTC. Its translation is CAISEATGLGNEQFF. V is TRBV10-3 and J is TRBJ2-1; the D gene is possibly TRBD2 (5 bases). V lost 2 bases and J 7 bases, leaving 15 bases between the germline ends. CDR1 is ENHRY, CDR2 SYGVKD, per germline. The CDR3 totals 15 residues.

A single count supports this clonotype. The rearrangement links TRBV5-1 to TRBJ2-7, with D hard to call. With 2 bases removed from V and 2 bases from J, the gap between germline ends came to 11 bases. The CDR3 loop spans 14 amino acids. Germline V gives CDR1 SGHRS, CDR2 YFSETQ. The chain's CDR3 is CASSFADLPYEQYF. The CDR3 DNA follows: TGCGCCAGCAGCTTCGCAGACCTACCCTACGAGCAGTACTTC.

This clonotype was detected a few times. J is TRBJ2-5 and V is TRBV6-5, with a tentative D call TRBD2 (5 bases). The CDR3 runs 15 residues. CDR1 is MNHEY and CDR2 is SVGAGI in the germline V gene. The V end was cut by 0 bases, the J end by 4 bases, with 12 bases between. The CDR3 bases are TGTGCCAGCAGTTACTCGAGGGTAGCCCTAGAGACCCAGTACTTC. Its protein is CASSYSRVALETQYF.

This clonotype was seen a few times. DNA for the CDR3: TGTGCCAGCAGCCTATTGGGACACGCGAACACCGGGGAGCTGTTTTTT. Translating it yields CASSLLGHANTGELFF. The V and J genes are TRBV7-8 and TRBJ2-2; maybe TRBD1 (6 bases). V was cut by 5 bases and J by 0 bases, with 13 bases left in between. The CDR3 has 16 residues. CDR1 is SGHVS and CDR2 is FQNEAQ in the germline V gene.